One and the same sample provided the 24 T cell receptor beta chains below, sequenced in a study of CD8+ T cells in alopecia areata. Noted treatment: oral pan-JAK inhibitor, 5-10 mg twice daily. Investigators isolated RNA and reverse transcribed it into cDNA to act as the sequencing template. Method: immunoSEQ multiplex PCR; TCRdb's copy keeps in-frame clones and lacks some. The sample lists approximately 220,000 clones, less than 45% occurring once. Sequencing used CD4+ T cells sorted from blood, obtained between weeks 30 and 35, from a patient treated with tofacitinib. All receptors come from a human donor with alopecia areata.

In this sample, this clone turned up many times. The chain combines TRBV30 with TRBJ2-7; D is unclear. CDR3 length: 16 residues. V was cut by 1 base and J by 4 bases, with 20 bases left in between. Looked up from germline, CDR1 is GTSNPN and CDR2 is SVGIG (reference sequence). The CDR3 region is CAWSAPIGWVPYEQYF. In DNA form, the CDR3 reads TGTGCCTGGAGTGCACCAATAGGATGGGTTCCGTACGAGCAGTACTTC.

This clone was recorded a few times. The chain couples TRBV9 to TRBJ2-3; D not resolved. Germline CDR1 reads SGDLS; CDR2 reads YYNGEE. The CDR3 runs to 11 residues. V lost 0 bases, J lost 9 bases, and 5 bases lay in between. CDR3: CASSVEETQYF. The CDR3 coding sequence is TGTGCCAGCAGCGTAGAGGAGACGCAGTATTTT.

This clone was seen a few times. The CDR3 is CASSWDLYTDTQYF. The DNA of the CDR3 is TGTGCCAGCAGCTGGGACCTCTACACAGATACGCAGTATTTT. The V call is TRBV7-9, the J call TRBJ2-3, with D perhaps matching TRBD1 or TRBD2 (5 bases each). The CDR3 loop spans 14 amino acids. Germline assignment: CDR1 SEHNR and CDR2 FQNEAQ (reference sequence). The V and J ends lost 4 bases and 2 bases respectively, with 10 bases between them. Filled out from reference TRBV7-9 and TRBJ2-3, the complete variable domain reads DTGVSQNPRHKITKRGQNVTFRCDPISEHNRLYWYRQTLGQGPEFLTYFQNEAQLEKSRLLSDRFSAERPKGSFSTLEIQRTEQGDSAMYLCASSWDLYTDTQYFGPGTRLTVL.

The chain links TRBV4-1 to TRBJ1-2, with TRBD1 matching 7 bases. Germline V gene sequence: CDR1 MGHRA, CDR2 YSYEKL. V lost 2 bases and J lost 3; bases outside the gene matches: 15. This CDR3 is 18 amino acids long. In DNA, the CDR3 is TGCGCCAGCAGCCAACAGACAGGGAGAGGGCTATCCGACTATGGCTACACCTTC. Protein: CASSQQTGRGLSDYGYTF.

The chain carries TRBV6-6 and TRBJ1-5, with unresolved D. The CDR3 sequence is 13 residues long. Germline V gene sequence: CDR1 MNHNY, CDR2 SVGAGI (reference sequence). V was clipped by 6 bases and J by 1 base, with 7 bases between them. CDR3 in amino acids: CASSDRSNQPQHF. The DNA of the CDR3 is TGTGCCAGCAGCGACCGGAGCAATCAGCCCCAGCATTTT.

This chain connects TRBV25-1 to TRBJ2-3; D uncertain. Germline V gives CDR1 MGHDK, CDR2 SYGVNS. With 5 bases removed from V and 4 bases from J, the gap between germline ends came to 16 bases. The CDR3 consists of 15 residues. Written as DNA, the CDR3 is TGTGCCAGCAGTCCGGGTTCGGTTTCGCCAGATACGCAGTATTTT. Translated, it gives CASSPGSVSPDTQYF.

The V call is TRBV6-5, the J call TRBJ2-7; tentative D call: TRBD1 (6 bases). Trimming took 6 bases from V and 1 from J, leaving 16 bases between them. CDR3 length: 15 amino acids. CDR1 MNHEY and CDR2 SVGAGI come from the germline V gene. The chain's CDR3 is CASSLGRGISYEQYF. CDR3 coding DNA: TGTGCCAGCAGCCTCGGCAGGGGTATTTCCTACGAGCAGTACTTC.

The CDR3 spells CASSLKGVINEQFF. As DNA, the CDR3 is TGTGCCAGCAGCTTAAAGGGAGTGATCAATGAGCAGTTCTTC. The genes are TRBV7-2 and TRBJ2-1; TRBD2 is a possible D gene (5 bases). The V gene lost 2 bases and the J gene lost 6 bases, with 11 bases spanning the gap. Germline-derived CDR1 and CDR2 are SGHTA and FQGNSA. The CDR3 is 14 amino acids.

The chain links TRBV5-1 to TRBJ1-2; unclear D gene. Trimming cost V 4 bases and J 2 bases, with 9 bases left between them. Looked up from germline, CDR1 is SGHRS and CDR2 is YFSETQ. This CDR3 contains 13 residues. The CDR3 sequence is CASSRTVNYGYTF. CDR3 DNA sequence: TGCGCCAGCAGCAGGACGGTCAACTATGGCTACACCTTC.

The V call is TRBV5-4, the J call TRBJ2-7, with a weak D call TRBD2 (6 bases). The CDR3 totals 14 residues. The V and J ends lost 2 bases and 7 bases respectively, with 16 bases between them. CDR1 is SGHNT and CDR2 is YYREEE in the germline V gene (reference sequence). Here the CDR3 reads CASSFLGGSGEQYF. The CDR3 DNA reads TGTGCCAGCAGCTTCCTTGGGGGGTCGGGGGAGCAGTACTTC.

The V gene is TRBV4-1, the J gene TRBJ1-4; no reliable D call. This CDR3 has 15 amino acids. The germline V and J ends were trimmed by 2 bases and 5 bases, with 12 bases remaining between them. The germline V gene has CDR1 MGHRA and CDR2 YSYEKL. CDR3 sequence reads: CASSQPAVVNEKLFF. The CDR3 DNA is TGCGCCAGCAGCCAACCAGCCGTCGTAAATGAAAAACTGTTTTTT.

The chain combines TRBV7-9 with TRBJ2-4; 13 positions agree with TRBD2. The CDR3 has 19 amino acids. With 5 bases clipped from V and 0 bases from J, the junction kept 10 bases outside the gene matches. Germline assignment: CDR1 SEHNR and CDR2 FQNEAQ (reference sequence). CDR3 region: CASSPGGLAGPGAKNIQYF. CDR3 DNA sequence: TGTGCCAGCAGCCCCGGGGGACTAGCGGGGCCGGGAGCCAAAAACATTCAGTACTTC.

In this sample, this clone turned up a few times. The chain links TRBV29-1 to TRBJ1-1; no firm D call. In germline, CDR1 is SQVTM, CDR2 ANQGSEA. CDR3 size: 10 residues. V was pared by 1 base and J by 8 bases, with 5 bases between. The CDR3 DNA reads TGCAGCGTTGAAGTTCCGGAAGCTTTCTTT. Translated, it gives CSVEVPEAFF.

This chain joins TRBV4-2 and TRBJ2-1; 10 nucleotides match TRBD1. CDR3 length equals 15 residues. V shed 0 bases and J 15 bases; nucleotides not matched to a gene: 11. Germline CDR1 and CDR2: LGHNA and YNFKEQ. CDR3 sequence (DNA): TGTGCCAGCAGCCAAGAGACAGGGGGCGTTAATTCCCGGTTCTTC. It specifies CASSQETGGVNSRFF.

Only a few counts were recorded for this clone. The V gene is TRBV19, the J gene TRBJ1-5, with TRBD1 as a possible D gene (5 bases). The CDR3 has 15 residues. The ends were cut back, 7 bases at V and 0 bases at J, with 13 bases in the middle. CDR1 and CDR2 from the germline V gene are LNHDA and SQIVND (reference sequence). This CDR3 is CASTSQGYSNQPQHF. The CDR3 DNA sequence: TGTGCCAGTACTTCGCAGGGTTATAGCAATCAGCCCCAGCATTTT.

The rearrangement links TRBV10-3 to TRBJ2-2; 9 nucleotides agree with TRBD1. The CDR3 contains 15 residues. CDR1 is ENHRY, CDR2 SYGVKD, per germline. The junction had 4 bases not matched to a gene; V was cut back by 2 bases and J by 6 bases. CDR3 region: CAISERGQGSGELFF. In nucleotides, the CDR3 is TGTGCCATCAGTGAGAGAGGACAGGGGTCCGGGGAGCTGTTTTTT.

This chain connects TRBV7-9 to TRBJ1-1, with D perhaps TRBD1 (5 bases). V dropped 0 bases and J dropped 2 bases, with 10 bases sitting between them. This CDR3 contains 15 residues. CDR1 is SEHNR and CDR2 is FQNEAQ in the germline V gene (reference sequence). The CDR3 sequence: CASSLASGGNTEAFF. The DNA of the CDR3 is TGTGCCAGCAGCTTAGCGTCGGGGGGTAACACTGAAGCTTTCTTT.

The chain combines TRBV6-1 with TRBJ2-2, with TRBD1 matching over 8 bases. CDR1 is MNHNS, CDR2 SASEGT, per germline. V lost 3 bases to trimming and J lost 6 bases; unmatched junction nucleotides: 9. The CDR3 runs to 16 residues. CDR3: CASSDMDRAGAGELFF. CDR3 nucleotides: TGTGCCAGCAGTGATATGGACAGGGCGGGCGCCGGGGAGCTGTTTTTT.

This chain uses TRBV9 with TRBJ2-6; no firm D call. The CDR3 is made up of 17 amino acids. Per germline, CDR1 SGDLS and CDR2 YYNGEE. Trimming stripped 1 base from V and 0 bases from J, with 11 bases between. CDR3: CASSVTADSSGANVLTF. The DNA for the CDR3 is TGTGCCAGCAGCGTAACAGCCGATAGCTCTGGGGCCAACGTCCTGACTTTC.

This clone has just a few counts. This chain links TRBV7-2 with TRBJ2-7, with D possibly called TRBD1 or TRBD2 (5 bases each). This CDR3 is built from 15 residues. From germline, CDR1 is SGHTA and CDR2 FQGNSA. Trimming took 5 bases from V and 0 from J, leaving 14 bases between them. This CDR3 reads CASSHPGLISYEQYF. The DNA of the CDR3 is TGTGCCAGCAGCCACCCGGGGCTAATCTCCTACGAGCAGTACTTC.

This clone was seen only a few times. The rearrangement uses TRBV4-1 and TRBJ1-2; 8 bases fit TRBD1. Trimming cost V 5 bases and J 1 base; bases outside gene matches: 9. The CDR3 totals 16 residues. The germline gives CDR1 MGHRA, CDR2 YSYEKL. CDR3 residues: CASSKGQGGFNYGYTF. The CDR3 region has the DNA TGCGCCAGCAGCAAAGGACAGGGTGGTTTTAACTATGGCTACACCTTC.

The chain joins TRBV5-1 to TRBJ2-1; 9 bases match TRBD2. Germline values: CDR1 SGHRS, CDR2 YFSETQ. The CDR3 has 16 amino acids. After removal of 3 bases from V and 0 bases from J, the junction contained 4 bases not matched to a gene. The CDR3 reads CASSSLAGYSYNEQFF. Written as DNA, the CDR3 is TGCGCCAGCAGCTCCCTAGCGGGATACTCCTACAATGAGCAGTTCTTC.

The rearrangement uses TRBV6-5 and TRBJ1-5; D perhaps matches TRBD1 (6 bases). Germline V gene data show CDR1 as MNHEY and CDR2 as SVGAGI. The ends were cut back, 6 bases at V and 1 base at J, with 13 bases in the middle. The CDR3 has 15 amino acids. The CDR3 DNA reads TGTGCCAGCAGAGCAACAGGGAGAAGCAATCAGCCCCAGCATTTT. Protein product: CASRATGRSNQPQHF.

This clone was seen more than once but under ten times. V gene TRBV7-8 combines with J gene TRBJ1-2, with 7 nucleotides matching TRBD1. With V trimmed by 2 bases and J by 0 bases, 6 bases remained unmatched. CDR3 size: 16 residues. Germline CDR1 is SGHVS and CDR2 is FQNEAQ. The CDR3: CASSLLAGGTNYGYTF. CDR3 coding DNA: TGTGCCAGCAGCTTATTGGCAGGGGGAACTAACTATGGCTACACCTTC.